Listed here is a single TCR beta chain. The sample is drawn from a study of blood T cell repertoires in COVID-19. Across the study: Researchers got acute and convalescent COVID-19 samples from the United States, Italy and Spain. PBMCs, B-cell-depleted T cells, or T cells were the source of the cDNA or gDNA that made up the material.

Original processing methods: Amplified reference gene primers provided the basis for estimating nucleated cell counts. The data were produced by immunoSEQ multiplex PCR, yet TCRdb's version contains in-frame clones alone and is incomplete. The DNA was the basis for D and trimming; V, J and clone size are from that table. Of some 220,000 clones listed, 80% to 85% are singletons. Unmatched junction bases numbered 6, after V lost 6 bases and J lost 1 base. Germline CDR1 MNHNY, CDR2 SVGAGI (reference sequence). The CDR3 has 15 residues. The TCR sequence derives from a woman aged 55-70 years with acute or convalescent COVID-19. J is TRBJ1-5 and V is TRBV6-6, with 7 bases lining up with TRBD1. The material sequenced was peripheral blood. CDR3: CASRTTGRSNQPQHF. The DNA for the CDR3 is TGTGCCAGCAGAACGACAGGGAGGAGCAATCAGCCCCAGCATTTT.